This passage covers 8 T cell receptor beta chains from one sample sequenced in a study of glioma-infiltrating T cells. The iRepertoire nested amplicon-rescue multiplex PCR amplified TCR alpha and beta CDR3s from RNA. Using its own MiXCR run on the multiplex PCR reads, TCRdb lists one record per CDR3 protein. The sample carries about 140,000 distinct CDR3 sequences, about 39% recorded once. Sequencing was done on a sample of glioma tissue, nonneoplastic brain tissue, or PBMCs (not recorded which). The source is a human donor with low-grade glioma or glioblastoma, undergoing nonglioma brain surgery, or in good health (not recorded which).

J is TRBJ1-2 and V is TRBV18; possibly TRBD1 for D (5 bases). The length of the CDR3 is 13 residues. CDR1 and CDR2 from the germline V gene are KGHSH and LQKENI. The germline V and J ends were trimmed by 2 bases and 8 bases, with 12 bases remaining between them. The DNA for the CDR3 is TGTGCCAGCTCACCATCAGGGATCATGGGCTACACCTTC. As protein: CASSPSGIMGYTF.

This clonotype was picked up a small number of times. One junction end disagrees with the germline gene, perhaps due to a read error. CDR3 loop: CAGRDIGNTEAFF. CDR3 sequence (DNA): TGTGCCGGCAGGGACATCGGGAACACTGAAGCTTTCTTT. The genes are TRBV27 and TRBJ1-1, with a weak D call TRBD1 (6 bases). The CDR3 runs 13 residues. Germline V CDR1 and CDR2: MNHEY, SMNVEV (reference sequence).

This clonotype has only a few counts. This chain uses TRBV10-3 with TRBJ2-3; D is possibly TRBD2 (5 bases). V was pared by 2 bases and J by 4 bases, with 10 bases between. The CDR3 loop spans 14 amino acids. CDR1 and CDR2 (germline): ENHRY, SYGVKD. This CDR3 reads CAISEREAADTQYF. CDR3 coding DNA: TGTGCCATCAGTGAGCGGGAAGCGGCAGATACGCAGTATTTT.

This sequence joins TRBV6-1 and TRBJ2-7; D unresolved. Germline CDR1 is MNHNS and CDR2 is SASEGT. CDR3 length: 15 amino acids. The ends were cut back, 2 bases at V and 1 base at J, with 12 bases in the middle. CDR3 sequence: CASSESAELSYEQYF. The CDR3, as DNA: TGTGCCAGCAGTGAATCGGCAGAATTGTCCTACGAGCAGTACTTC.

The chain carries TRBV6-1 and TRBJ1-2; 7 nucleotides agree with TRBD1. Germline lookup yields CDR1 MNHNS and CDR2 SASEGT. J lost 5 bases, V lost 6 bases, and 9 bases had no gene match. CDR3 size: 14 residues. In DNA form, the CDR3 reads TGTGCCAGCAGCACTCCCGACAGGGTTTATGGCTACACCTTC. Its protein is CASSTPDRVYGYTF.

V is TRBV19 and J is TRBJ2-1, with D perhaps given as TRBD1 or TRBD2 (5 bases each). CDR1 is LNHDA and CDR2 is SQIVND in the germline V gene (reference sequence). Deletions cut 5 bases from V and 9 bases from J, with 23 bases between. The CDR3 runs 16 residues. CDR3: CASSSRAGDGDGEQFF. CDR3 nucleotide sequence: TGTGCCAGTAGTTCAAGGGCCGGGGACGGGGATGGTGAGCAGTTCTTC. Full variable domain (remainder filled in from reference TRBV19 and TRBJ2-1): DGGITQSPKYLFRKEGQNVTLSCEQNLNHDAMYWYRQDPGQGLRLIYYSQIVNDFQKGDIAEGYSVSREKKESFPLTVTSAQKNPTAFYLCASSSRAGDGDGEQFFGPGTRLTVL.

As concerns this clonotype: An end of the junction differs from the germline gene, which may be a read error. J is TRBJ2-7 and V is TRBV28; the D is unclear. Germline lookup yields CDR1 MDHEN and CDR2 SYDVKM. This CDR3 is 10 amino acids long. In DNA form, the CDR3 reads TGTGCCAGCGGCCCCTACGGGCAGTACTTC. This encodes CASGPYGQYF.

The chain uses TRBV6-5 and TRBJ1-2; TRBD1 agrees at 12 bases. Germline V gives CDR1 MNHEY, CDR2 SVGAGI. There are 16 residues in the CDR3. The ends lost 8 bases at V and 7 bases at J; junction bases unmatched: 14. The CDR3 here is CASRRPGTGGFGGYTF. DNA for the CDR3: TGTGCCAGCCGACGACCCGGGACAGGGGGCTTCGGTGGCTACACCTTC.